Each of the 3 T cell receptor beta chains below was sequenced from the same sample in a study of blood T cell repertoires in COVID-19. Method: immunoSEQ multiplex PCR; TCRdb's copy keeps in-frame clones and lacks some. The profile covers some 25,000 clones, with around 90% appearing a single time and more than 30% taken by the ten largest. Source material: peripheral blood. These receptors were taken from a man aged 65 to 79 with active COVID-19.

V and J are TRBV21-1 and TRBJ1-5. TRBV21-1 constitutes a pseudogene. CDR3 size: 13 residues. CDR3 sequence reads: CASIPGIGQPQHF. CDR3 in DNA: TGTGCCAGCATTCCGGGGATAGGGCAGCCCCAGCATTTT.

CDR3: CASSYSSGKGRYGYTF. The CDR3 bases are TGTGCCAGCAGTTACTCGTCGGGGAAAGGTCGTTATGGCTACACCTTC. The genes are TRBV6-6 and TRBJ1-2; D uncertain. The CDR3 has 16 amino acids. Trimming took off 0 bases at V and 5 bases at J, with 16 bases between the two ends. Germline assignment: CDR1 MNHNY and CDR2 SVGAGI (reference sequence).

The chain is built from TRBV28 and TRBJ2-5; TRBD1 might be the D (5 bases). Germline V gene lookup returns CDR1 MDHEN and CDR2 SYDVKM. The CDR3 length is 13 residues. Trimming removed 3 bases at V and 3 bases at J, with 8 bases between. The chain's CDR3 is CASSLPGKETQYF. The CDR3 region has the DNA TGTGCCAGCAGTTTGCCAGGGAAAGAGACCCAGTACTTC.